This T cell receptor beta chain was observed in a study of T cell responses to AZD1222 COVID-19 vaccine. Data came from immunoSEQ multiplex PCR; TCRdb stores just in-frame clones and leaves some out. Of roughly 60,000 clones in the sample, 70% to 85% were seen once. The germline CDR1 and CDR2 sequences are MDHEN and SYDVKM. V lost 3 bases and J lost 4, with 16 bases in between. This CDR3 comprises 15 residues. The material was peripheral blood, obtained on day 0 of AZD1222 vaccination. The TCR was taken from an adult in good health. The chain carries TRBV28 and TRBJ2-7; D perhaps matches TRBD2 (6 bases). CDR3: CASSFEGVSGYEQYF. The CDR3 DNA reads TGTGCCAGCAGTTTCGAGGGAGTAAGCGGGTACGAGCAGTACTTC.